This paragraph reports one T cell receptor beta chain. Living in 20 to 30 US areas, the participants were between about 18 and 95 years of age. Those designated as exposed participants met a COVID-19 case within 2 weeks before study entry. This entry is derived from a study of blood T cell repertoires in COVID-19. Study summary: Sources were T cells, B-cell-depleted T cells, or PBMCs; the material itself was cDNA or gDNA.

The CDR3 runs to 18 residues. Per the germline V gene, CDR1 is LGHNA and CDR2 is YNFKEQ. Losses at the gene ends were 0 bases for V and 4 bases for J; bases not matched to a gene: 13. Per the study methods: Estimated nucleated cell counts came from reference gene primer amplification. Libraries were prepared by immunoSEQ multiplex PCR; TCRdb keeps only in-frame clonotypes and omits some of them. V and J calls and clone size follow that table, whereas D and trimming were derived from the DNA. The table lists a few hundred thousand clones, about 87% of them singletons. Sequenced material: PBMCs or T cells enriched from blood (not recorded which). The chain carries TRBV4-2 and TRBJ1-2, with 8 bases fitting TRBD1. This receptor was obtained from a woman between 40 and 55 years old who had been exposed to COVID-19. The CDR3 DNA reads as TGTGCCAGCAGCCAAGATTTAACCCCCTCAGGGGGCGCCTATGGCTACACCTTC. Translated: CASSQDLTPSGGAYGYTF.